One and the same sample provided the 18 T cell receptor beta chains below, sequenced in a study of T cells in narcolepsy. TCRdb keeps only in-frame clones here, not all; method: immunoSEQ multiplex PCR. The sample holds 30,000 to 35,000 clones; 75% to 90% are singletons and the top ten take about 1%. The sequencing sample was made of memory (CD45RA-) CD4+ T cells from blood. The receptors derive from a human donor in good health.

The genes are TRBV19 and TRBJ1-5; a possible D gene is TRBD1 (5 bases). Trimming removed 5 bases from V and 1 base from J, with 15 bases in between. Per the germline V gene, CDR1 is LNHDA and CDR2 is SQIVND (reference sequence). This CDR3 contains 16 residues. CDR3 protein: CASSGAGTWSNQPQHF. In DNA, the CDR3 is TGTGCCAGTAGTGGAGCAGGGACTTGGAGCAATCAGCCCCAGCATTTT.

This clone was seen only once. The CDR3 nucleotides are TGTGCTAGTGGTTTGAGGGGTGGCGAGACCCAGTACTTC. This encodes CASGLRGGETQYF. This rearrangement joins TRBV12-5 to TRBJ2-5; D may be TRBD1 (5 bases). Germline lookup yields CDR1 LGHNT and CDR2 FRNRAP. V lost 2 bases and J lost 5, with 9 bases in between. This CDR3 is built from 13 residues.

The chain combines TRBV9 with TRBJ2-3; TRBD1 matches at 9 bases. J gave up 3 bases and V 3 bases, and 11 bases lay outside the gene matches. The CDR3 totals 17 residues. Per germline, CDR1 SGDLS and CDR2 YYNGEE. CDR3 DNA sequence: TGTGCCAGCAGCGCCCGGCGGGACAGGGTGGGAACAGATACGCAGTATTTT. As protein: CASSARRDRVGTDTQYF. The full variable domain, with the rest looked up from reference TRBV9 and TRBJ2-3, is DSGVTQTPKHLITATGQRVTLRCSPRSGDLSVYWYQQSLDQGLQFLIQYYNGEERAKGNILERFSAQQFPDLHSELNLSSLELGDSALYFCASSARRDRVGTDTQYFGPGTRLTVL.

In this sample, this clone turned up once. The chain is built from TRBV28 and TRBJ1-1; D remains unclear. The CDR3 covers 14 residues. V was trimmed by 1 base and J by 1 base, leaving 7 bases between them. Germline CDR1 MDHEN, CDR2 SYDVKM. Written as DNA, the CDR3 is TGTGCCAGCAGTTTATCCAGCGCGAACACTGAAGCTTTCTTT. Protein sequence: CASSLSSANTEAFF.

V and J are TRBV2 and TRBJ2-7; 9 bases align to TRBD2. CDR3 size: 14 residues. Germline CDR1 and CDR2: SNHLY and FYNNEI. Unmatched junction bases numbered 7, after V lost 4 bases and J lost 6 bases. DNA for the CDR3: TGTGCCAGCAGTGGGGGACTAGCACTAGCCGAGCAGTACTTC. Its translation: CASSGGLALAEQYF.

V is TRBV11-2 and J is TRBJ2-3; D is uncertain. This CDR3 region has 13 residues. V lost 5 bases, J lost 4 bases, and 10 bases lay in between. Germline V gene data show CDR1 as SGHAT and CDR2 as FQNNGV. The CDR3 coding sequence is TGTGCCAGCAGCCAGGTTGGGGCAGATACGCAGTATTTT. Encoded protein: CASSQVGADTQYF.

CDR3 loop: CASSAGQGKNNEQFF. The CDR3 region has the DNA TGTGCCAGCAGCGCCGGACAGGGAAAAAACAATGAGCAGTTCTTC. The chain has TRBV7-9 and TRBJ2-1, with TRBD1 identical over 8 bases. The CDR3 is 15 residues long. The V gene end was trimmed by 5 bases and the J gene end by 5 bases; junction bases not matched to a gene: 8. The germline V gene has CDR1 SEHNR and CDR2 FQNEAQ (reference sequence).

The rearrangement joins TRBV5-1 to TRBJ1-1; D gene ambiguous. Per the germline V gene, CDR1 is SGHRS and CDR2 is YFSETQ. V was pared by 1 base and J by 1 base, with 5 bases between. The CDR3 is made up of 13 amino acids. As DNA, the CDR3 is TGCGCCAGCAGCTTGAGACAGAACACTGAAGCTTTCTTT. It translates to CASSLRQNTEAFF.

V and J are TRBV6-1 and TRBJ1-2; D might be TRBD1 (5 bases). The CDR3 consists of 15 residues. Germline assignment: CDR1 MNHNS and CDR2 SASEGT. V was shortened by 2 bases and J by 0 bases, with 10 bases between the two germline ends. The CDR3 protein is CASSEWYRTNYGYTF. The DNA of the CDR3 is TGTGCCAGCAGTGAATGGTACAGGACTAACTATGGCTACACCTTC.

This rearrangement joins TRBV6-1 to TRBJ1-2; D not resolved. CDR1 MNHNS and CDR2 SASEGT come from the germline V gene. V was clipped by 0 bases and J by 4 bases, with 6 bases between them. The CDR3 runs to 13 residues. CDR3 region: CASSEAWVYGYTF. The DNA of the CDR3 is TGTGCCAGCAGTGAAGCGTGGGTCTATGGCTACACCTTC.

The sample holds one count of this clone. The chain recombines TRBV10-3 with TRBJ2-5, with 7 bases fitting TRBD2. The end of the DNA aligns better with TRBJ2-7, so the J call may be wrong. Looked up from germline, CDR1 is ENHRY and CDR2 is SYGVKD. The CDR3 covers 15 residues. The CDR3 coding sequence is TGTGCCATCAGTGAGTTGGGGGAGGGCCACTACGAGCAGTACTTC. Its protein product is CAISELGEGHYEQYF.

V and J are TRBV6-5 and TRBJ2-1, with TRBD2 as a possible D gene (6 bases). V lost 6 bases and J 8 bases, leaving 20 bases between the germline ends. This CDR3 region has 15 residues. Germline V gene lookup returns CDR1 MNHEY and CDR2 SVGAGI. CDR3 bases: TGTGCCAGCAGCCCCGACTTCGGGAGAGGGCATGAGCAGTTCTTC. Protein: CASSPDFGRGHEQFF.

The chain links TRBV7-8 to TRBJ1-6; 8 nucleotides line up with TRBD1. Germline V lookup: CDR1 SGHVS, CDR2 FQNEAQ. CDR3 length equals 14 residues. The junction had 1 base not matched to a gene; V was cut back by 4 bases and J by 5 bases. In nucleotides, the CDR3 is TGTGCCAGCAGCTGGACAGGGAATAATTCACCCCTCCACTTT. Translated: CASSWTGNNSPLHF. The complete variable domain, with remaining parts taken from reference TRBV7-8 and TRBJ1-6, reads GAGVSQSPRYKVAKRGQDVALRCDPISGHVSLFWYQQALGQGPEFLTYFQNEAQLDKSGLPSDRFFAERPEGSVSTLKIQRTQQEDSAVYLCASSWTGNNSPLHFGNGTRLTVT.

The chain couples TRBV9 to TRBJ2-3, with D maybe TRBD1 (7 bases). Germline lookup yields CDR1 SGDLS and CDR2 YYNGEE. The CDR3 loop spans 15 amino acids. V gave up 4 bases and J gave up 4 bases, with 16 bases separating them. CDR3 amino acids: CASSLRQGGADTQYF. The CDR3 bases are TGTGCCAGCAGCCTGCGACAGGGCGGGGCAGATACGCAGTATTTT.

The chain has TRBV7-2 and TRBJ1-1, with 7 bases that match TRBD1. Germline trimming cut 5 bases from V and 1 base from J; bases unmatched to any gene: 10. The germline gives CDR1 SGHTA, CDR2 FQGNSA. The CDR3 has 16 amino acids. CDR3 nucleotides: TGTGCCAGCAGCCCTCCTAAGACAGGGAGGAACACTGAAGCTTTCTTT. Protein: CASSPPKTGRNTEAFF.

This clone has a handful of counts. This chain connects TRBV2 to TRBJ1-4; D is possibly TRBD1 (5 bases). Trimming took 3 bases from V and 6 from J, leaving 5 bases between them. This CDR3 comprises 12 residues. Germline lookup yields CDR1 SNHLY and CDR2 FYNNEI. The chain's CDR3 is CASSDRDEKLFF. The CDR3 DNA sequence: TGTGCCAGCAGTGACAGGGATGAAAAACTGTTTTTT.

The chain uses TRBV7-2 and TRBJ1-3; 9 bases agree with TRBD1. There are 18 residues in the CDR3. Trimming took 2 bases from V and 1 from J; bases not matched to a gene: 9. The V gene's germline CDR1 is SGHTA and CDR2 FQGNSA. The CDR3 is CASSLHRQGVLSGNTIYF. The CDR3 DNA reads as TGTGCCAGCAGCTTACATCGACAGGGGGTATTGTCTGGAAACACCATATATTTT.

This clone was seen a few times. V usage is TRBV19 and J usage is TRBJ2-7; D is undetermined. Looked up from germline, CDR1 is LNHDA and CDR2 is SQIVND (reference sequence). The CDR3 totals 12 residues. V was clipped by 5 bases and J by 0 bases, with 5 bases between them. In DNA, the CDR3 is TGTGCCAGTAGTCCCAGCTCCTACGAGCAGTACTTC. Its translation is CASSPSSYEQYF.